This T cell receptor beta chain was sequenced during a study of shared clonotypes between healthy human individuals. Study-level results: Blood alone was sampled, and tissue repertoires likely differ.

A note on this clone: What it binds is not known.

For every subset, genomic DNA was evenly distributed across several immunoSEQ plates. Measured with immunoSEQ multiplex PCR; TCRdb has only the in-frame clones, and not every one. The sample consists of around 2.1 million clones, about 92% of them appearing once. CDR1 and CDR2 from the germline V gene are MGHRA and YSYEKL. The CDR3 runs to 14 residues. V lost 1 base to trimming and J lost 7 bases, with 10 bases between them. Naive CD8 cells were CD45RO-negative, positively selected for CCR7, excluding terminally differentiated effector memory CD45RA+ cells. The sample comprised naive CD8+ T cells from PBMCs. The sequence was collected from a man younger than 30 in good health. Some clones in this sample may be carry-over from other donors' samples. The chain is built from TRBV4-1 and TRBJ1-4; a possible D gene is TRBD1 (6 bases). The CDR3 bases are TGCGCCAGCAGCCAAGGGGGGCGAGGTGAAAAACTGTTTTTT. It encodes CASSQGGRGEKLFF.